This TCR beta chain was documented in a study of blood T cell repertoires in COVID-19. Looked up from germline, CDR1 is SQVTM and CDR2 is ANQGSEA. The CDR3 loop spans 14 amino acids. Germline trimming cut 5 bases from V and 3 bases from J; bases unmatched to any gene: 9. The method was immunoSEQ multiplex PCR; TCRdb's version includes in-frame clones alone and lacks a portion of them. Counted here are about 330,000 clones, 87% occurring once; the ten biggest clones make up around 9.9%. This TCR was recovered from a man aged 30-40 years with COVID-19, enrolled during active disease. V usage is TRBV29-1 and J usage is TRBJ2-7, with TRBD2 matching 8 bases. Sequenced input: peripheral blood. This chain's CDR3 is CSVSGTSLFYEQYF. As DNA, the CDR3 is TGCAGCGTTTCCGGGACTAGTTTGTTCTACGAGCAGTACTTC.